Sequencing of this T cell receptor (beta chain) was carried out in a study of siplizumab effects on memory and regulatory T cells. TCRdb's copy holds only in-frame clones and misses some; the assay was immunoSEQ multiplex PCR. The sample shows about 100,000 clones, 91% of them seen only once. CDR1 and CDR2 (germline): SSHAT, FNYEAQ (reference sequence). This CDR3 is 15 amino acids long. To note about this clone: Germline and junction disagree at one end, which may indicate a read error.

The sample comprised CD4+ T cells sorted from blood. The V call is TRBV7-7, the J call TRBJ2-1, with TRBD2 matching 14 bases. The receptor's source is a human donor in good health. Some clones in this sample may be carry-over from other donors' samples. Here the CDR3 DNA reads TGTGCTAGCAGCTTAGTGGGACTAGCGGGAGACGAGCAGTTCTTC. Translating gives CASSLVGLAGDEQFF.